The 32 T cell receptor beta chains in this list originate from one sample, sequenced in a study of OX40 agonist ivuxolimab in advanced cancers. Assay: immunoSEQ multiplex PCR; the TCRdb copy retains only in-frame clones and omits some. The repertoire holds tens of thousands of clones, with about 87% as singletons. The starting material was CD4+ or CD8+ T cells sorted from blood, obtained in a trial of the OX40 agonist ivuxolimab. The source of these receptors is an adult with an advanced solid tumor such as melanoma, head and neck, liver or kidney cancer.

Comment on this clone: A junction boundary mismatches the germline segment, possibly from a read error. Other DNA sequences of this sample code for an identical CDR3. The rearrangement links TRBV9 to TRBJ2-7; D remains unclear. Germline V gene data show CDR1 as SGDLS and CDR2 as YYNGEE. The CDR3 has 15 amino acids. In DNA, the CDR3 is TGTGCCAGCAGCCCCAGTACGTTAAGAACCTATGAGCAGTACTTC. This translates into CASSPSTLRTYEQYF.

By share of the sample, this clone is medium-sized. The chain employs TRBV6-1 and TRBJ1-4; D may be TRBD1 (6 bases). Trimming cost V 6 bases and J 8 bases, with 13 bases left between them. CDR3 length equals 13 residues. CDR1 MNHNS and CDR2 SASEGT come from the germline V gene. The DNA of the CDR3 is TGTGCCAGCAGCGAGGACAGCTGGGAAAAACTGTTTTTT. This translates into CASSEDSWEKLFF.

The V gene is TRBV6-5, the J gene TRBJ2-1; D is possibly TRBD2 (5 bases). The CDR3 is 14 amino acids. Germline assignment: CDR1 MNHEY and CDR2 SVGAGI. V gave up 0 bases and J gave up 5 bases, with 8 bases separating them. Here the CDR3 reads CASSYSIGDNEQFF. CDR3 sequence (DNA): TGTGCCAGCAGTTACTCGATCGGGGACAATGAGCAGTTCTTC.

The chain is built from TRBV19 and TRBJ2-6; D is perhaps TRBD1 (5 bases). Germline CDR1 reads LNHDA; CDR2 reads SQIVND (reference sequence). This CDR3 has 15 amino acids. Trimming took 7 bases from V and 2 from J, leaving 12 bases between them. This chain's CDR3 is CASTDDSAGANVLTF. The CDR3 DNA follows: TGTGCCAGTACCGACGACAGCGCTGGGGCCAACGTCCTGACTTTC. Together with reference TRBV19 and TRBJ2-6, the CDR3 gives the full variable domain: DGGITQSPKYLFRKEGQNVTLSCEQNLNHDAMYWYRQDPGQGLRLIYYSQIVNDFQKGDIAEGYSVSREKKESFPLTVTSAQKNPTAFYLCASTDDSAGANVLTFGAGSRLTVL.

The V and J genes are TRBV19 and TRBJ2-5; D remains ambiguous. V gave up 1 base and J gave up 1 base, with 7 bases separating them. Germline values: CDR1 LNHDA, CDR2 SQIVND (reference sequence). The CDR3 has 14 amino acids. The DNA of the CDR3 is TGTGCCAGTAGTATAGCAAACAGCCAAGAGACCCAGTACTTC. Protein: CASSIANSQETQYF.

The genes are TRBV7-9 and TRBJ2-2; no clear D gene. Germline CDR1 reads SEHNR; CDR2 reads FQNEAQ (reference sequence). The V end was cut by 1 base, the J end by 4 bases, with 10 bases between. The CDR3 contains 15 residues. CDR3 in DNA: TGTGCCAGCAGCTTAGTAGGGTCTACCACCGGGGAGCTGTTTTTT. Amino acids: CASSLVGSTTGELFF.

V is TRBV4-1 and J is TRBJ1-1; D uncertain. This CDR3 has 13 amino acids. Germline CDR1 is MGHRA and CDR2 is YSYEKL. Trimming pared 3 bases from V and 3 bases from J, leaving 8 bases between. This chain's CDR3 is CASSQTRDTEAFF. CDR3 DNA sequence: TGCGCCAGCAGCCAGACACGGGACACTGAAGCTTTCTTT.

V is TRBV27 and J is TRBJ1-2, with a possible D match to TRBD1 (5 bases). V lost 2 bases to trimming and J lost 2 bases, with 12 bases between them. The CDR3 loop spans 15 amino acids. Germline V gene lookup returns CDR1 MNHEY and CDR2 SMNVEV (reference sequence). CDR3 in DNA: TGTGCCAGCAGTTTAAGGGGCACGTTGAACTATGGCTACACCTTC. It yields the protein CASSLRGTLNYGYTF.

This clone was picked up one time. This rearrangement joins TRBV5-1 to TRBJ1-1; 7 bases are shared with TRBD1. Losses at the gene ends were 5 bases for V and 3 bases for J; bases not matched to a gene: 7. CDR3 length: 14 amino acids. Per germline, CDR1 SGHRS and CDR2 YFSETQ. CDR3 loop: CASSVAQGDTEAFF. The CDR3 DNA reads as TGCGCCAGCAGTGTTGCTCAGGGGGACACTGAAGCTTTCTTT.

The chain recombines TRBV14 with TRBJ2-5, with 8 positions matching TRBD1. The CDR3 is made up of 16 amino acids. Losses at the gene ends were 3 bases for V and 5 bases for J; bases not matched to a gene: 11. CDR1 and CDR2 (germline): SGHDN, FVKESK. The CDR3 DNA reads TGTGCCAGCAGCCAGTGGACAGGGACGAGTCTCGAGACCCAGTACTTC. Residues: CASSQWTGTSLETQYF.

This chain uses TRBV19 with TRBJ1-5; no firm D call. CDR1 LNHDA and CDR2 SQIVND come from the germline V gene (reference sequence). V was clipped by 5 bases and J by 3 bases, with 11 bases between them. This CDR3 region has 14 residues. DNA of the CDR3: TGTGCCAGTAGTGTACAGATTTTCAATCAGCCCCAGCATTTT. Amino acids: CASSVQIFNQPQHF.

This chain uses TRBV4-2 with TRBJ2-3; unclear D gene. The CDR3 covers 12 residues. Trimming pared 2 bases from V and 3 bases from J, leaving 3 bases between. Germline CDR1 reads LGHNA; CDR2 reads YNFKEQ. The CDR3 sequence is CASSQITDTQYF. The CDR3 DNA reads as TGTGCCAGCAGCCAAATAACAGATACGCAGTATTTT.

V is TRBV2 and J is TRBJ1-5; D unresolved. Per the germline V gene, CDR1 is SNHLY and CDR2 is FYNNEI. The CDR3 consists of 12 residues. Trimming removed 7 bases at V and 3 bases at J, with 7 bases between. CDR3 nucleotide sequence: TGTGCCAGCACCCTGAACAATCAGCCCCAGCATTTT. Its protein is CASTLNNQPQHF. Full variable domain (remainder filled in from reference TRBV2 and TRBJ1-5): EPEVTQTPSHQVTQMGQEVILRCVPISNHLYFYWYRQILGQKVEFLVSFYNNEISEKSEIFDDQFSVERPDGSNFTLKIRSTKLEDSAMYFCASTLNNQPQHFGDGTRLSIL.

V usage is TRBV9 and J usage is TRBJ2-1; D remains unclear. The V end lost 3 bases, the J end lost 4 bases, and 14 bases lay between the germline ends. There are 15 residues in the CDR3. In germline, CDR1 is SGDLS, CDR2 YYNGEE. The CDR3 DNA reads TGTGCCAGCAGCGCCGGAAGGGCACCGTACAATGAGCAGTTCTTC. It is translated as CASSAGRAPYNEQFF.

The chain employs TRBV13 and TRBJ1-4, with D unresolved. Germline V gives CDR1 PRHDT, CDR2 FYEKMQ (reference sequence). CDR3 length equals 14 residues. Trimming removed 0 bases at V and 7 bases at J, with 9 bases between. CDR3 region: CASSLGVGGEKLFF. DNA for the CDR3: TGTGCCAGCAGCTTAGGGGTTGGCGGTGAAAAACTGTTTTTT.

This chain uses TRBV4-1 with TRBJ1-2; perhaps TRBD1 as D (5 bases). CDR3 length equals 15 residues. V lost 0 bases to trimming and J lost 4 bases, with 12 bases between them. The germline V gene encodes CDR1 MGHRA and CDR2 YSYEKL. For the CDR3, the DNA is TGCGCCAGCAGCCAAGATTCCGGGACTGCCTATGGCTACACCTTC. The encoded protein is CASSQDSGTAYGYTF.

This chain's CDR3 is CASSELVSGNQETQYF. DNA for the CDR3: TGTGCCAGCAGTGAATTGGTTTCGGGCAACCAAGAGACCCAGTACTTC. The J gene is TRBJ2-5, the V gene TRBV6-1, with D uncertain. The CDR3 has 16 amino acids. Germline loops: CDR1 MNHNS, CDR2 SASEGT. V lost 2 bases, J lost 0 bases, and 13 bases lay in between.

This clone was recorded once. At one end, the junction sequence differs from germline, possibly due to a read error. The genes are TRBV27 and TRBJ2-1; D not certain. CDR1 and CDR2 (germline): MNHEY, SMNVEV (reference sequence). The CDR3 has 13 residues. The CDR3 sequence is CASSFGLSNGQFF. The CDR3 coding sequence is TGTGCCAGCAGTTTCGGGCTTAGTAATGGGCAGTTCTTC.

The chain links TRBV7-9 to TRBJ1-1, with TRBD1 identical over 7 bases. The CDR3 contains 16 residues. The germline V gene encodes CDR1 SEHNR and CDR2 FQNEAQ (reference sequence). J was trimmed by 1 base and V by 5 bases; bases with no gene match: 10. In DNA form, the CDR3 reads TGTGCCAGCAGCCCTGTGTCGACAGGGAGGAACACTGAAGCTTTCTTT. Its protein is CASSPVSTGRNTEAFF.

The chain employs TRBV19 and TRBJ1-6; D might be TRBD1 (6 bases). CDR1 and CDR2 (germline): LNHDA, SQIVND (reference sequence). The V and J ends lost 5 bases and 10 bases respectively, with 15 bases between them. The CDR3 spans 14 residues. The DNA for the CDR3 is TGTGCCAGTAGTGCGAACAGGGTCGGATCACCCCTCCACTTT. This sequence encodes CASSANRVGSPLHF.

The V call is TRBV25-1, the J call TRBJ2-1; the D gene is possibly TRBD2 (6 bases). V was clipped by 6 bases and J by 3 bases, with 6 bases between them. The CDR3 consists of 12 residues. CDR1 and CDR2 from the germline V gene are MGHDK and SYGVNS. CDR3 DNA: TGTGCCAGCAGAGCGGGCTACAATGAGCAGTTCTTC. This sequence encodes CASRAGYNEQFF.

The CDR3 DNA is TGCAGCGCTAGCGGAACTTACGAGCAGTACTTC. This translates into CSASGTYEQYF. The chain carries TRBV29-1 and TRBJ2-7; 7 bases are a match to TRBD2. J was trimmed by 4 bases and V by 7 bases; bases with no gene match: 4. There are 11 residues in the CDR3. Germline assignment: CDR1 SQVTM and CDR2 ANQGSEA.

V and J are TRBV7-3 and TRBJ1-1, with a tentative D call TRBD1 (5 bases). Looked up from germline, CDR1 is SGHTA and CDR2 is FQGTGA. The CDR3 runs 16 residues. V lost 0 bases and J lost 3, with 14 bases in between. This CDR3 reads CASSLTGDGWDTEAFF. DNA for the CDR3: TGTGCCAGCAGCTTAACAGGGGACGGATGGGACACTGAAGCTTTCTTT.

Only a few counts were recorded for this clone. The chain uses TRBV9 and TRBJ1-6; no reliable D call. Germline loops: CDR1 SGDLS, CDR2 YYNGEE. V lost 0 bases and J lost 7, with 11 bases in between. There are 15 residues in the CDR3. The CDR3 reads CASSVEGGPNSPLHF. In DNA form, the CDR3 reads TGTGCCAGCAGCGTAGAAGGAGGGCCAAATTCACCCCTCCACTTT.

The V gene is TRBV5-1, the J gene TRBJ1-1, with no clear D. V was clipped by 0 bases and J by 6 bases, with 3 bases between them. CDR3 length: 11 residues. The germline V gene has CDR1 SGHRS and CDR2 YFSETQ. The CDR3 is CASSLGPEAFF. The CDR3 DNA reads as TGCGCCAGCAGCTTGGGCCCTGAAGCTTTCTTT.

V and J are TRBV7-8 and TRBJ2-7; 7 nucleotides match TRBD1. CDR1 and CDR2 from the germline V gene are SGHVS and FQNEAQ. V was pared by 5 bases and J by 2 bases, with 9 bases of the junction left unmatched. The CDR3 extends over 15 amino acids. The CDR3 spells CASSLQGTEAYEQYF. CDR3 nucleotides: TGTGCCAGCAGCCTACAGGGGACCGAAGCCTACGAGCAGTACTTC.

The chain links TRBV9 to TRBJ2-1, with D hard to call. Germline-derived CDR1 and CDR2 are SGDLS and YYNGEE. The ends were cut back, 0 bases at V and 4 bases at J, with 23 bases in the middle. CDR3 length: 19 residues. CDR3 loop: CASSVEGDLAGGPYNEQFF. DNA for the CDR3: TGTGCCAGCAGCGTAGAAGGAGATTTGGCAGGTGGTCCTTACAATGAGCAGTTCTTC.

This chain connects TRBV23-1 to TRBJ2-5, with D hard to call. TRBV23-1 is marked as an open reading frame, function uncertain. V dropped 0 bases and J dropped 3 bases, with 11 bases sitting between them. The CDR3 extends over 15 amino acids. The CDR3 DNA follows: TGCGCCAGCAGTCAATCTTCCAGGAAAAAAGAGACCCAGTACTTC. Its translation is CASSQSSRKKETQYF.

The rearrangement uses TRBV27 and TRBJ2-1; D uncertain. In germline, CDR1 is MNHEY, CDR2 SMNVEV (reference sequence). The CDR3 sequence is 13 residues long. The V and J ends lost 0 bases and 5 bases respectively, with 5 bases between them. CDR3 region: CASSLSPDNEQFF. CDR3 sequence (DNA): TGTGCCAGCAGTTTATCTCCAGACAATGAGCAGTTCTTC.

This chain joins TRBV5-1 and TRBJ1-1, with D uncertain. V lost 1 base and J 3 bases, leaving 10 bases between the germline ends. In germline, CDR1 is SGHRS, CDR2 YFSETQ. CDR3 length: 14 residues. The chain's CDR3 is CASSLRPWDTEAFF. The CDR3 coding sequence is TGCGCCAGCAGCTTGAGGCCTTGGGACACTGAAGCTTTCTTT. Looking up the rest from reference TRBV5-1 and TRBJ1-1 gives the full variable domain: KAGVTQTPRYLIKTRGQQVTLSCSPISGHRSVSWYQQTPGQGLQFLFEYFSETQRNKGNFPGRFSGRQFSNSRSEMNVSTLELGDSALYLCASSLRPWDTEAFFGQGTRLTVV.

This clone was counted between two and nine times. The V and J genes are TRBV29-1 and TRBJ1-3, with D unresolved. The CDR3 spans 15 residues. CDR1 SQVTM and CDR2 ANQGSEA come from the germline V gene. V gave up 3 bases and J gave up 0 bases, with 12 bases separating them. CDR3 DNA sequence: TGCAGCGTTGAGTTTTCGGATTTCTCTGGAAACACCATATATTTT. Translating it yields CSVEFSDFSGNTIYF.

The rearrangement links TRBV2 to TRBJ2-7; 7 bases line up with TRBD2. CDR3 size: 15 residues. Germline lookup yields CDR1 SNHLY and CDR2 FYNNEI. V was pared by 5 bases and J by 2 bases, with 9 bases of the junction left unmatched. CDR3 protein: CASSYLGEGPYEQYF. The CDR3, as DNA: TGTGCCAGCAGTTATCTCGGGGAGGGACCCTACGAGCAGTACTTC.